The rows below give T cell receptor beta chains drawn from one sample of a study of STAT5B mutations in CD4+ large granular lymphocyte leukemia. Sequenced by immunoSEQ multiplex PCR; TCRdb stores in-frame clones only, minus some. In the table there are 20,000 to 30,000 clones, 65% to 90% of which are singletons. The sample was CD4+ T cells from blood buffy coats. These receptors were collected from a human donor in good health. Each CDR3 is given with its conserved first and last residue. A D gene is named only where the DNA matches it firmly.

v_gene	d_gene	CDR3aa
TRBV10-3	TRBD2	CAASSGGQETQYF
TRBV27	TRBD1	CASSPGTGKRGTDTQYF
TRBV2	-	CASSDRSFWDGYTF
TRBV6-1	-	CASKGPPGQFF
TRBV19	-	CASSIGGLGMNTEAFF
TRBV18	TRBD1	CASSPVGTGGLETQYF
TRBV28	-	CASSLLSYGYTF
TRBV7-6	TRBD1	CASSLAGQGTGNTIYF
TRBV7-2	TRBD2	CASSSSGTRSNEQYF
TRBV4-3	-	CASSFQASDEQFF
TRBV4-2	-	CASSLSGDQETQYF
TRBV11-2	-	CASSWVPRARGNTIYF
TRBV7-2	-	CASSLRGARDTEAFF
TRBV7-3	-	CASTRSPGALNTGELFF
TRBV7-9	-	CASSPGAGNYEQYF
TRBV7-9	-	CASSEAANYGYTF
TRBV6-1	TRBD1	CASSAGQGGGYTF
TRBV7-8	TRBD2	CASSFPSGRANEQFF
TRBV30	-	CAWSVNAVSNQPQHF
TRBV5-1	TRBD2	CASSHTSGGNQETQYF
TRBV6-1	-	CASRPEFMNTEAFF
TRBV7-2	-	CASRDTLNPYGYTF
TRBV19	-	CASRDIVSDGYTF
TRBV9	-	CASSPRSGFNTGELFF
TRBV5-4	-	CASSLAGDQPQHF
TRBV7-8	-	CASSSNPVPGEKLFF